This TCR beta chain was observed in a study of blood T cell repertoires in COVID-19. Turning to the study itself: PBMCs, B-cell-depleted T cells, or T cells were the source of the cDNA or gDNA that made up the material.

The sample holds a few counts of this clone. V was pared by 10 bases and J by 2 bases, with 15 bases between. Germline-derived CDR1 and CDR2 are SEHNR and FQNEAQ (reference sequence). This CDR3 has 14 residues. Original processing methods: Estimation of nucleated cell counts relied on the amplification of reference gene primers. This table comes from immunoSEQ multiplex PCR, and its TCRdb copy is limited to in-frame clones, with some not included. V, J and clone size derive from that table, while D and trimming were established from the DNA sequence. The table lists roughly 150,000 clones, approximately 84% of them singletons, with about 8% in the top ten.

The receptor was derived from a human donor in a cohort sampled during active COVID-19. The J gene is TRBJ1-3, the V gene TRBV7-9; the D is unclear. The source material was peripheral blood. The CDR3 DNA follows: TGTGCCATACCAGTGGAGGCTCCTGGAAACACCATATATTTT. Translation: CAIPVEAPGNTIYF.